The clone carrying this TCR beta chain has a single count. This sample was included in a study of blood T cell repertoires in COVID-19. The CDR3 is 16 amino acids. The germline V and J ends were trimmed by 5 bases and 4 bases, with 15 bases remaining between them. Germline V CDR1 and CDR2: MDHEN, SYDVKM. The protocol was immunoSEQ multiplex PCR, while the TCRdb copy is restricted to in-frame clones and leaves out a portion. The data contain nearly 250,000 clones, just under 85% of them singletons. Sample: peripheral blood. The chain recombines TRBV28 with TRBJ2-6; D might be TRBD1 (5 bases). The TCR originated in an elderly woman with acute or convalescent COVID-19. The CDR3 spells CASSRRLGVGANVLTF. For the CDR3, the DNA is TGTGCCAGCAGTCGGCGTCTAGGGGTCGGGGCCAACGTCCTGACTTTC.